This T cell receptor (beta chain) is drawn from a study of CD8+ T cells in alopecia areata. In the study overall: Patients received oral tofacitinib, 5 to 10 mg twice daily, for moderate-to-severe alopecia areata. Study observations and caveats: It was less clear whether patients shared TCRs than it was in mice, possibly because of HLA. Normal scalp had lower clonality than lesional scalp, with alopecia totalis/universalis lesions showing this most strongly.

Extracted from the samples, RNA was reverse transcribed into cDNA to serve as the sequencing template. Produced via immunoSEQ multiplex PCR; TCRdb's table is partial and in-frame only. The sample contains 150,000 or so clones, 75% to 90% of which appear only once. Alopecia areata patients provided lesional scalp punch biopsies and peripheral blood. V shed 2 bases and J shed 1 base, with 9 bases lying between them. Per the germline V gene, CDR1 is MNHNS and CDR2 is SASEGT. The CDR3 loop spans 15 amino acids. In this sample, this clone turned up once. The antigen remains undetermined. Here the sequenced sample was CD8+ T cells sorted from blood, taken at week 0. The rearrangement uses TRBV6-1 and TRBJ1-5; D is ambiguous. The sequence was collected from a human donor with alopecia areata. CDR3 DNA: TGTGCCAGCAGTGAATGGGAGGGAAGCAATCAGCCCCAGCATTTT. Protein sequence: CASSEWEGSNQPQHF.